Below are 20 T cell receptor beta chains sequenced from a single sample in a study of T cells in Graves' hyperthyroidism and ophthalmopathy. Researchers amplified the TCR beta CDR3 regions from RNA transcripts. An initial round of RT-PCR targeting the TCR CDR3 relied on the HTBI primer set. Via MiXCR, TCRdb re-called the multiplex PCR reads, giving one row per CDR3 protein. The repertoire holds 280,000 or so distinct CDR3 sequences, approximately 14% seen once, with 30% to 35% in the top ten. Sequences were obtained from blood. These receptor sequences come from a woman between 45 and 65 years old with Graves' hyperthyroidism that later progressed to Graves' ophthalmopathy.

This clonotype was picked up many times. V is TRBV20-1 and J is TRBJ2-5; 10 bases agree with TRBD2. Germline values: CDR1 DFQATT, CDR2 SNEGSKA (reference sequence). The trim removed 5 bases at V and 9 bases at J, leaving 21 bases unmatched. The CDR3 covers 17 residues. The CDR3 is CSASSGRAGGVRGAQYF. The CDR3 nucleotides are TGCAGTGCTTCCAGCGGGAGGGCCGGGGGGGTCAGAGGCGCCCAGTACTTC.

This clonotype has a count of ten or more. V gene TRBV20-1 combines with J gene TRBJ2-1, with a tentative D call TRBD2 (6 bases). V was clipped by 6 bases and J by 3 bases, with 15 bases between them. This CDR3 is 14 amino acids long. CDR1 is DFQATT, CDR2 SNEGSKA, per germline (reference sequence). CDR3 sequence: CSARKSGRYNEQFF. CDR3 DNA sequence: TGCAGTGCCAGAAAGAGCGGGCGCTACAATGAGCAGTTCTTC.

This clonotype was found many times. This sequence joins TRBV12-3 or TRBV12-4 and TRBJ1-5; D is possibly TRBD1 (5 bases). The CDR3 covers 15 residues. Trimming took off 0 bases at V and 5 bases at J, with 11 bases between the two ends. The CDR3 sequence is CASSLAGIRDQPQHF. CDR3 sequence (DNA): TGTGCCAGCAGTTTAGCCGGGATCAGGGATCAGCCCCAGCATTTT.

This chain links TRBV7-2 with TRBJ2-1; TRBD1 agrees at 9 bases. CDR1 SGHTA and CDR2 FQGNSA come from the germline V gene. The CDR3 sequence is 13 residues long. V was clipped by 5 bases and J by 15 bases; unmatched bases: 11. The CDR3 sequence is CASSLGRDRETFF. Written as DNA, the CDR3 is TGTGCCAGCAGCCTAGGCCGGGACAGGGAAACGTTCTTC.

In this sample, this clonotype turned up many times. The chain joins TRBV28 to TRBJ1-2; 8 nucleotides agree with TRBD1. This CDR3 has 14 residues. V gave up 6 bases and J gave up 2 bases; unmatched junction bases: 5. Per the germline V gene, CDR1 is MDHEN and CDR2 is SYDVKM. CDR3 residues: CASRTGDLNYGYTF. The CDR3 nucleotides are TGTGCCAGCAGGACAGGGGACCTAAACTATGGCTACACCTTC.

This clonotype was counted a few times. The V call is TRBV19, the J call TRBJ2-1, with 9 bases fitting TRBD2. J gave up 8 bases and V 7 bases, and 18 bases lay outside the gene matches. Germline V gives CDR1 LNHDA, CDR2 SQIVND (reference sequence). This CDR3 comprises 17 residues. The CDR3 spells CASIPRFGSGRSDEQFF. The CDR3 DNA reads as TGTGCCAGTATCCCCCGGTTCGGTAGCGGGAGATCGGATGAGCAGTTCTTC.

This clonotype was found once. Lacking the conserved final phenylalanine or tryptophan, this CDR3 likely reflects a read error. The CDR3 nucleotides read TGTGCCAGCAGATATTTACTGGGCTACAATGAGCAGTTCCTC. Translating it yields CASRYLLGYNEQFL. This rearrangement joins TRBV7-8 to TRBJ2-1, with no clear D. The length of the CDR3 is 14 residues. Trimming shortened V by 6 bases and J by 3 bases, and 12 bases separated the two germline ends. CDR1 and CDR2 from the germline V gene are SGHVS and FQNEAQ.

This clonotype has a count of ten or more. The chain couples TRBV9 to TRBJ2-5, with TRBD2 as a possible D gene (6 bases). Per the germline V gene, CDR1 is SGDLS and CDR2 is YYNGEE. V dropped 0 bases and J dropped 4 bases, with 19 bases sitting between them. The CDR3 has 17 amino acids. CDR3 sequence (DNA): TGTGCCAGCAGCGTAGCGCGGGGAGTAGAGGTTGGAGAGACCCAGTACTTC. Its protein product is CASSVARGVEVGETQYF.

This clonotype was seen many times. CDR3 nucleotide sequence: TGTGCCAGCAGTTTTGATGCGGGAGGAGACACTGAAGCTTTCTTT. It is translated as CASSFDAGGDTEAFF. V usage is TRBV12-3 or TRBV12-4 and J usage is TRBJ1-1; D gene ambiguous. This CDR3 is built from 15 residues. With 3 bases removed from V and 3 bases from J, the gap between germline ends came to 14 bases.

The chain joins TRBV20-1 to TRBJ1-2; D is perhaps TRBD1 (5 bases). CDR1 is DFQATT and CDR2 is SNEGSKA in the germline V gene (reference sequence). V lost 6 bases and J 12 bases, leaving 20 bases between the germline ends. The CDR3 is 12 residues long. The CDR3 nucleotides are TGCAGTGCCTTCGACAGAAAACTCGGCCACACCTTC. Its translation is CSAFDRKLGHTF.

The V call is TRBV7-2, the J call TRBJ2-1; weak D call: TRBD2 (5 bases). Germline CDR1 SGHTA, CDR2 FQGNSA. The V gene lost 5 bases and the J gene lost 9 bases, with 14 bases spanning the gap. The length of the CDR3 is 13 residues. CDR3 residues: CASSKGGHGEQFF. CDR3 DNA sequence: TGTGCCAGCAGCAAAGGAGGCCACGGTGAGCAGTTCTTC.

This clonotype occurred many times. The genes are TRBV6-1 and TRBJ2-2; 8 nucleotides line up with TRBD2. In germline, CDR1 is MNHNS, CDR2 SASEGT. The CDR3 loop spans 15 amino acids. V gave up 11 bases and J gave up 5 bases; unmatched junction bases: 13. The CDR3 region has the DNA TGTGCCCTCACGCCCCGCGGGGGGCCTACCGGGGAGCTGTTTTTT. The encoded protein is CALTPRGGPTGELFF.

V and J are TRBV10-3 and TRBJ2-6, with D possibly being TRBD1 (5 bases). The CDR3 sequence is 15 residues long. Trimming shortened V by 2 bases and J by 2 bases, and 7 bases separated the two germline ends. From germline, CDR1 is ENHRY and CDR2 SYGVKD. The CDR3 sequence is CAISEDSPGANVLTF. CDR3 coding DNA: TGTGCCATCAGTGAGGACAGCCCTGGGGCCAACGTCCTGACTTTC.

The sample holds many counts of this clonotype. V and J are TRBV28 and TRBJ2-7, with TRBD2 identical over 8 bases. Germline V gene sequence: CDR1 MDHEN, CDR2 SYDVKM. This CDR3 region has 16 residues. V gave up 6 bases and J gave up 2 bases; unmatched junction bases: 12. CDR3: CASSPGAGRAPYEQYF. The CDR3 DNA sequence: TGTGCCAGCAGCCCTGGGGCCGGGAGGGCCCCCTACGAGCAGTACTTC.

The chain employs TRBV15 and TRBJ2-7; D remains unclear. This CDR3 spans 16 amino acids. Germline V gene data show CDR1 as LNHNV and CDR2 as YYDKDF (reference sequence). Trimming removed 3 bases from V and 0 bases from J, with 15 bases in between. CDR3 loop: CATSSGETLSSYEQYF. In nucleotides, the CDR3 is TGTGCCACCAGCAGTGGGGAAACTTTGAGCTCCTACGAGCAGTACTTC.

This clonotype was seen many times. This rearrangement joins TRBV18 to TRBJ2-1; perhaps TRBD1 as D (5 bases). V lost 6 bases and J 4 bases, leaving 13 bases between the germline ends. The germline V gene encodes CDR1 KGHSH and CDR2 LQKENI. This CDR3 region has 14 residues. The CDR3 sequence: CASSDTTQYNEQFF. The CDR3 nucleotides read TGTGCCAGCTCGGACACGACACAGTACAATGAGCAGTTCTTC.

This clonotype was counted many times. This sequence joins TRBV5-1 and TRBJ2-5; possibly TRBD1 for D (6 bases). Per the germline V gene, CDR1 is SGHRS and CDR2 is YFSETQ. V was trimmed by 0 bases and J by 2 bases, leaving 26 bases between them. The CDR3 has 20 amino acids. CDR3 nucleotide sequence: TGCGCCAGCAGCTTGGCCCCAGGGGTTGCGGTCGGTGCTCCACAAGAGACCCAGTACTTC. Translated, it gives CASSLAPGVAVGAPQETQYF.

The DNA for the CDR3 is TGTGCCAGTAGCCCCCCCCAATCTGGAAACACCATATATTTT. Translated, it gives CASSPPQSGNTIYF. The chain combines TRBV19 with TRBJ1-3; no clear D gene. V was trimmed by 6 bases and J by 1 base, leaving 10 bases between them. The CDR3 runs 14 residues. Germline V gene lookup returns CDR1 LNHDA and CDR2 SQIVND (reference sequence).

Ten or more counts support this clonotype. V and J are TRBV28 and TRBJ2-1; D gene ambiguous. Trimming shortened V by 5 bases and J by 7 bases, and 12 bases separated the two germline ends. The CDR3 is made up of 13 amino acids. CDR1 and CDR2 from the germline V gene are MDHEN and SYDVKM. The CDR3 sequence: CASSTQDPNEQFF. CDR3 in DNA: TGTGCCAGCAGTACCCAGGACCCTAATGAGCAGTTCTTC.

This clonotype was seen ten or more times. The CDR3 DNA is TGTGCCAGCAGGGATCTTAGACTGAGCAATCAGCCCCAGCATTTT. This translates into CASRDLRLSNQPQHF. This chain uses TRBV28 with TRBJ1-5; no definite D call. Per the germline V gene, CDR1 is MDHEN and CDR2 is SYDVKM. The length of the CDR3 is 15 residues. V was clipped by 6 bases and J by 1 base, with 13 bases between them.